These T cell receptor beta chains were read from a single sample in a study of T-cell reconstitution after alpha-beta-depleted transplantation in children. TCRdb reprocessed the PCR reads via MiXCR and lists one record per CDR3 protein. This table holds about 640,000 distinct CDR3 sequences, 16% found once. The starting material was PBMCs from the stem cell graft donor, obtained from the stem cell graft. All receptors come from a human donor who donated a stem cell graft to a child with acute myeloid leukemia. Each CDR3 is given with its conserved first and last residue. The D gene is left open where the match is weak. Expanded clones are given a class, and other clones once, few, many or no size at all.

TRBD1 | TRBJ1-6 | TRBV20-1 | - | CSARDRGLARNSPLHF | TGCAGTGCTAGGGACAGGGGCTTGGCTAGGAATTCACCCCTCCACTTT
TRBD1 | TRBJ2-7 | TRBV29-1 | many | CSVEVQGQTYEQYF | TGCAGCGTTGAAGTTCAGGGACAGACCTACGAGCAGTACTTC
TRBD2 | TRBJ2-2 | TRBV7-3 | - | CASSLLAGGHTGELFF | TGTGCCAGCAGCTTACTAGCGGGGGGGCACACCGGGGAGCTGTTTTTT
- | TRBJ1-3 | TRBV20-1 | many | CSARDLTGGLFSGNTIYF | TGCAGTGCTAGAGATTTAACGGGGGGCCTATTCTCTGGAAACACCATATATTTT
- | TRBJ2-3 | TRBV5-5 | many | CASSGSGWGPDTQYF | TGTGCCAGCAGTGGGTCAGGTTGGGGCCCAGATACGCAGTATTTT
TRBD1 | TRBJ1-1 | TRBV20-1 | - | CSARIDDRVNTEAFF | TGCAGTGCTAGAATTGATGACAGGGTGAACACTGAAGCTTTCTTT
- | TRBJ1-2 | TRBV20-1 | many | CSARVDSGYTF | TGCAGTGCTAGAGTGGATAGTGGCTACACCTTC
- | TRBJ2-3 | TRBV20-1 | many | CSAREVVGQYF | TGCAGTGCTAGAGAGGTAGTAGGGCAGTATTTT
- | TRBJ2-2 | TRBV30 | - | CASSRRTGELFF | TGTGCCTCTTCTCGGAGAACCGGGGAGCTGTTTTTT
- | TRBJ1-4 | TRBV7-2 | - | CASSRWGQDEKLFF | TGTGCCAGCAGCCGTTGGGGGCAGGATGAAAAACTGTTTTTT
TRBD1 | TRBJ1-6 | TRBV20-1 | many | CSARRQEALGGLVSPLHF | TGCAGTGCTCGCCGGCAAGAAGCTTTAGGGGGCCTAGTTTCACCCCTCCACTTT
- | TRBJ1-3 | TRBV29-1 | many | CSVEDRRAHYSGNTIYF | TGCAGCGTTGAAGATCGGAGGGCGCACTACTCTGGAAACACCATATATTTT
- | TRBJ2-3 | TRBV5-6 | few | CASSFAGKTDTQYF | TGTGCCAGCAGCTTCGCAGGGAAGACAGATACGCAGTATTTT
TRBD1 | TRBJ2-5 | TRBV27 | - | CASSLSLPTGAGETQYF | TGTGCCAGCAGTTTATCGCTCCCGACAGGGGCGGGGGAGACCCAGTACTTC
- | TRBJ2-1 | TRBV20-1 | many | CSARDGGKSSYNEQFF | TGCAGTGCTAGAGACGGTGGCAAGAGCTCCTACAATGAGCAGTTCTTC
TRBD2 | TRBJ2-3 | TRBV20-1 | many | CSASRLAGRYF | TGCAGTGCTTCACGACTAGCGGGTCGGTATTTT
- | TRBJ2-6 | TRBV20-1 | - | CSAQRPTGANVLTF | TGCAGTGCCCAAAGACCAACTGGGGCCAACGTCCTGACTTTC
TRBD2 | TRBJ2-1 | TRBV12-3/TRBV12-4 | many | CASSSKATSGEQFF | TGTGCCAGCAGTTCTAAAGCGACTAGCGGTGAGCAGTTCTTC
- | TRBJ2-3 | TRBV27 | few | CASSFPPVSSTDTQYF | TGTGCCAGCAGTTTCCCCCCTGTCTCTAGCACAGATACGCAGTATTTT
- | TRBJ2-5 | TRBV9 | - | CASSGKGVKETQYF | TGTGCCAGCAGCGGAAAAGGGGTAAAGGAGACCCAGTACTTC